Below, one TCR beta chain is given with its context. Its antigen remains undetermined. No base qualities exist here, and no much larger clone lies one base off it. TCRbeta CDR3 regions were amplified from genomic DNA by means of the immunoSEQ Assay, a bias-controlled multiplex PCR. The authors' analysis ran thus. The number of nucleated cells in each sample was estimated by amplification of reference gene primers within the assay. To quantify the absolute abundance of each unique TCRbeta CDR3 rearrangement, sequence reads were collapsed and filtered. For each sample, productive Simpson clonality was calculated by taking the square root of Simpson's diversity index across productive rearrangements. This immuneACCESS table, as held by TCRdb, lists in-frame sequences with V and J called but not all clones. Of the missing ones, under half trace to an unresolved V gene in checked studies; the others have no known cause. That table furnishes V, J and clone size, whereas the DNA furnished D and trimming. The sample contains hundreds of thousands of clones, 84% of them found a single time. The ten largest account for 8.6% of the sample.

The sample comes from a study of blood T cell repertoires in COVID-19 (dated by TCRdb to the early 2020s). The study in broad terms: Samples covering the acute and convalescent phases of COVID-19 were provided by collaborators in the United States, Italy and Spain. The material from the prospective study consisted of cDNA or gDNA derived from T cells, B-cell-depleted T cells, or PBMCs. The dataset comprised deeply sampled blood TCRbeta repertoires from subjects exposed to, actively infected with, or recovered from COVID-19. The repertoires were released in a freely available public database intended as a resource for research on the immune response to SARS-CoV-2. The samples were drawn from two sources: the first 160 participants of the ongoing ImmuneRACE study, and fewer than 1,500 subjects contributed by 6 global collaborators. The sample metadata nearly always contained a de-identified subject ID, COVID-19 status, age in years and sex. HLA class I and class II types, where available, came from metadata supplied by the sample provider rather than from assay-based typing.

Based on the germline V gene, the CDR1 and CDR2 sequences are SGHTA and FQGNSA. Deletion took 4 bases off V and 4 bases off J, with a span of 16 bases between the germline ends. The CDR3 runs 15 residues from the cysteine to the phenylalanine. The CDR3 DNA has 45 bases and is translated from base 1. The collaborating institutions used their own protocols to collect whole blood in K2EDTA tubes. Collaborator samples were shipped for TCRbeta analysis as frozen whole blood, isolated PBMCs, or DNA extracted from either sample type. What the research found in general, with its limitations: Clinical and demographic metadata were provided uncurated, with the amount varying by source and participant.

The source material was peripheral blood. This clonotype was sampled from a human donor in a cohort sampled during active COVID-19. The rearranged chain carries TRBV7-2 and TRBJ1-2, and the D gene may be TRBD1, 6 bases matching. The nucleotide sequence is TGTGCCAGCAGCTCGAACAGGGAAGTGGGCTATGGCTACACCTTC. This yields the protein CASSSNREVGYGYTF.